This T cell receptor beta chain is from a study of PD-1 blockade in classical Hodgkin lymphoma (TCRdb year 2020). Some background on the complete study: Nivolumab dosing was 3 mg/kg intravenously every 2 weeks, continuing until either disease progression or unacceptable toxicity. The study used TCR beta sequencing and CyTOF to define a peripheral blood immune signature of response to PD-1 blockade in classical Hodgkin lymphoma. Study-wide conclusions, independent of this receptor: Among trial patients, those achieving complete response had baseline diversity similar to that of newly diagnosed patients, while diversity was significantly lower in partial responders and progressors. Baseline TCR diversity was reported to be lower in newly diagnosed patients than in healthy donors and to be lower still in relapsed/refractory patients. Only a single clinical trial cohort was studied, and what caused the repertoire differences, possibly disease activity or prior therapy, remained undefined. By C4D1, a significant rise was seen in CD4+ TCR diversity but not in CD8+ TCR diversity (p=0.0027 vs p=0.16), and the rise was most apparent among complete responders (p=0.02). Lower diversity was seen in patients whose nivolumab began less than 1 year after ASCT, and these patients were left out of later analyses so that immune reconstitution would not confound the results.

Per the publication, the time point label means: cycle 1 day 1 (C1D1), immediately before nivolumab initiation. Relapse after autologous stem cell transplantation had occurred in all trial patients, and cohorts A, B and C were distinguished by prior brentuximab vedotin exposure. The trial cohort included 56 patients with relapsed/refractory classical Hodgkin lymphoma, and each patient had a best overall response of complete response, partial response or progressive disease. In the multi-cohort phase II CheckMate 205 trial, trial patients received single-agent nivolumab. An independent review committee assessed best overall response by applying the 2007 International Working Group response criteria. Trial PBMCs were collected just before the start of nivolumab (C1D1) and during therapy at cycle 2 day 1 and cycle 4 day 1. Peripheral blood was collected in 8 mL Vacutainer Cell Preparation Tubes, from which PBMCs were isolated by centrifugation and then cryopreserved.

The germline V gene sets CDR1 to SGHDT and CDR2 to YYEEEE. At the junction V is shortened by 4 bases and J by 9 bases, with 16 bases in between. From cysteine to phenylalanine, the CDR3 is 14 amino acids long. Only the CDR3 DNA is retained, 42 bases long and in frame from the first base. The Qiagen DNeasy kit was used to extract genomic DNA both from unsorted PBMCs and from the negatively selected CD4+ and CD8+ fractions. Using primers that anneal to V and J segments, immunoSEQ multiplex PCR amplified the TCR beta CDR3 regions. A synthetic immune receptor repertoire was used to minimize amplification bias, and remaining bias was computationally removed after sequencing. The original pipeline was this. Repertoire diversity was quantified as the Shannon entropy index using custom Python scripts. Unsorted, CD4+ and CD8+ repertoires were analyzed separately, except for combined analyses in which CD4+ and CD8+ sequences were merged in silico. Clonal expansion was defined as at least a 2-fold frequency increase after treatment relative to C1D1, with a pseudocount of 0.5 for undetected baseline clones. Clones with 0 or 1 copy at C1D1 were defined as singleton clones, while clones with 2 or more copies were defined as non-singleton clones. Clones expanded in unsorted samples were labelled as CD4+, CD8+ or unknown by matching protein sequences in sorted samples from the same patient. Wilcoxon tests on paired samples were used to test changes in diversity from C1D1 to C4D1. TCRdb mirrors the immuneACCESS table, restricted to in-frame sequences. Some clones are absent from its copies; in checked studies, under half trace to an unresolved V gene, and the reason for the others is unknown. V and J calls and clone size are as listed in that table; D and trimming were resolved from the DNA. This sample has under 25,000 clones in its table, and about 81% of those were observed once. The ten largest clones capture under 7.5% of the sample.

About this clone: It has no known antigen specificity. No base quality values were provided; no much bigger clone lies one nucleotide off.

The V and J segments used are TRBV5-6 and TRBJ1-4; the D region possibly corresponds to TRBD1 (6 bases align). The TCR was taken from a human donor with classical Hodgkin lymphoma. Material: peripheral blood mononuclear cells (PBMCs), obtained at baseline. CDR3 reads: CASSGGAPSKKLFF. The base sequence is TGTGCCAGCAGCGGGGGGGCTCCTTCCAAAAAACTGTTTTTT.